This TCR beta chain is from a study of early T cells in non-severe SARS-CoV-2 infection (dated by TCRdb to the early 2020s). For context, the study as a whole: Bulk RNA from unsorted whole blood was used for TCR sequencing, so alpha and beta chains could not be paired.

Taken from the germline V gene (reference sequence), the CDR1 and CDR2 loops are LNHDA and SQIVND. The CDR3 contains 18 residues, cysteine and phenylalanine counted. Just the 54-base CDR3 DNA is kept, in frame starting at base 1. V is clipped by 5 bases and J by 2 bases, and the sequence between their germline boundaries is 23 bases long. Worth noting for this clonotype: The antigen it binds to is not known. No base qualities exist here, and no much larger clone lies one base off it.

Here is what the overall study found, with its caveats: VDJdb matching was skewed toward anti-spike CD8 responses and likely underestimated virus-specific expansions, missing private and CD4 specificities.

To prepare the library, 5' RACE was applied. The sequencing machine was a NextSeq 500. Unique molecular identifiers were attached to individual cDNA molecules in the TCR library protocol so that sequencing error and PCR bias could be corrected. TCR alpha and beta chains were both sequenced, and the abundances of alpha and beta sequences in each sample were closely correlated with each other. As for how the authors treated the data: Decombinator V4 was used to annotate TCR sequences for V gene, J gene and CDR3. TCRs were defined as expanded if a significant change between any two time points was detected under a Poisson model with p below 0.0001. TCR abundances were normalised to the total number of TCRs sequenced per sample and expressed as counts per million. MAIT TCRs were defined by TRAV1-2 paired with TRAJ12, TRAJ20 or TRAJ33, and iNKT TCRs by TRAV10 paired with TRAJ18. VDJdb, accessed on 1 November 2021, was searched for TCRs annotated for CMV, EBV and SARS-CoV-2, and TCRs annotated for more than one antigen were excluded. TCRdb handled the public reads itself, with Q25 trimming in fastp and clone calling in MiXCR, and kept productive beta chains. A single entry per CDR3 protein holds the most common genes and DNA from its merged rows. These V and J calls are TCRdb output, not the study's own analysis. This sample lists 70,000 to 95,000 distinct CDR3 sequences; roughly a sixth were detected once. Of the sample, less than 3.5% is held by the ten largest clones.

The study was a case-control design nested within a healthcare worker cohort in London, UK, with weekly nasopharyngeal swab PCR tests and blood sampling. Between 23 and 31 March 2020, the week of the UK lockdown, healthcare workers were enrolled and then followed up weekly for as long as 16 weeks. The sample consisted of whole blood. Here the chain combines TRBV19 and TRBJ2-3; the D assignment is uncertain and may be TRBD1 or TRBD2, with 7 bases supporting each. This clonotype originated in an adult who was a healthcare worker with PCR-confirmed SARS-CoV-2 infection or an uninfected control (not recorded which). The sequenced DNA is TGTGCCAGTAGTTCGGTGCGAGCGGGGACAGCTGACACAGATACGCAGTATTTT. This sequence encodes CASSSVRAGTADTDTQYF.